Shown below are 29 T cell receptor beta chains from a single sample sequenced in a study of PD-1 blockade in mismatch repair-deficient tumors (dated by TCRdb to about 2017). The receptor library was made with the immunoSEQ multiplex PCR assay. Drawn from immuneACCESS, this table holds only the in-frame rearrangements with V and J called that TCRdb kept. Clones are partly lost; checked studies trace under half to an unresolved V gene and leave the rest unexplained. The sample yields under 95,000 clones; 81% were counted once. About 2.6% of the sample is held by the ten biggest clonotypes. Per the publication, the time point label means: peripheral blood 12 weeks after first pembrolizumab dose. This specimen was peripheral blood, taken 12 weeks after starting pembrolizumab. These receptors all stem from an adult with mismatch repair-deficient cancer.

This chain links TRBV5-1 with TRBJ2-2, with a weak D call TRBD1 (6 bases). The V and J ends lost 0 bases and 6 bases respectively, with 12 bases between them. This CDR3 contains 15 residues. Germline values: CDR1 SGHRS, CDR2 YFSETQ. The chain's CDR3 is CASSLEVGAAGELFF. The CDR3, as DNA: TGCGCCAGCAGCTTGGAGGTGGGGGCGGCCGGGGAGCTGTTTTTT.

This chain connects TRBV7-8 to TRBJ2-1; D possibly corresponds to TRBD2 (6 bases). Trimming pared 6 bases from V and 7 bases from J, leaving 22 bases between. Germline values: CDR1 SGHVS, CDR2 FQNEAQ. The CDR3 consists of 16 residues. The CDR3 loop reads CASSFPAEGLGNEQFF. CDR3 nucleotides: TGTGCCAGCAGTTTCCCCGCGGAGGGGCTTGGTAATGAGCAGTTCTTC.

The chain joins TRBV2 to TRBJ2-1, with 11 bases lining up with TRBD2. After removal of 7 bases from V and 7 bases from J, the junction contained 3 bases not matched to a gene. The CDR3 has 13 amino acids. The germline V gene has CDR1 SNHLY and CDR2 FYNNEI. The CDR3 sequence is CASNRLAGNEQFF. The CDR3 DNA follows: TGTGCCAGCAACCGACTAGCGGGAAATGAGCAGTTCTTC.

The V gene is TRBV2, the J gene TRBJ2-1; 13 nucleotides match TRBD2. The germline CDR1 and CDR2 sequences are SNHLY and FYNNEI. After removal of 6 bases from V and 8 bases from J, the junction contained 4 bases not matched to a gene. This CDR3 has 14 residues. The CDR3 DNA is TGTGCCAGCAGGACTAGCGGGAGGAGTTATGAGCAGTTCTTC. Protein sequence: CASRTSGRSYEQFF.

This clone was observed a handful of times. CDR3 nucleotide sequence: TGCGCCAGCGGCCAGGGTCCCCAAGAGACCCAGTACTTC. Its translation is CASGQGPQETQYF. The rearrangement joins TRBV5-1 to TRBJ2-5, with a tentative D call TRBD1 (5 bases). Trimming left V 7 bases short and J 1 base short, with 11 bases between. CDR3 size: 13 residues. The germline CDR1 and CDR2 sequences are SGHRS and YFSETQ. The full variable domain, in which reference TRBV5-1 and TRBJ2-5 provide the parts outside the CDR3, is KAGVTQTPRYLIKTRGQQVTLSCSPISGHRSVSWYQQTPGQGLQFLFEYFSETQRNKGNFPGRFSGRQFSNSRSEMNVSTLELGDSALYLCASGQGPQETQYFGPGTRLLVL.

The gene calls are TRBV4-1 and TRBJ1-2; TRBD1 aligns across 7 bases. V lost 3 bases, J lost 4 bases, and 8 bases stayed unmatched. This CDR3 region has 15 residues. The V gene's germline CDR1 is MGHRA and CDR2 YSYEKL. The CDR3 coding sequence is TGCGCCAGCAGCCAGGCTCCGGGACAGAGCTATGGCTACACCTTC. Translation gives CASSQAPGQSYGYTF.

The J gene is TRBJ2-7, the V gene TRBV4-2, with 9 positions matching TRBD2. CDR1 and CDR2 (germline): LGHNA, YNFKEQ. V gave up 1 base and J gave up 4 bases; unmatched junction bases: 8. The length of the CDR3 is 16 residues. The CDR3 DNA reads as TGTGCCAGCAGCCAAGCTAGAAGCGGGAGGCCTTACGAGCAGTACTTC. Protein sequence: CASSQARSGRPYEQYF.

This chain joins TRBV5-1 and TRBJ2-1; the match to TRBD1 covers 10 bases. Germline values: CDR1 SGHRS, CDR2 YFSETQ. The CDR3 contains 16 residues. With 4 bases clipped from V and 8 bases from J, the junction kept 12 bases outside the gene matches. CDR3 in DNA: TGCGCCAGCAGCCGTGCCGGGACAGGGGAAGGCGATGAGCAGTTCTTC. Its translation: CASSRAGTGEGDEQFF.

The rearrangement links TRBV19 to TRBJ1-1; D is ambiguous. CDR1 and CDR2 from the germline V gene are LNHDA and SQIVND (reference sequence). The CDR3 consists of 14 residues. V was trimmed by 4 bases and J by 0 bases, leaving 9 bases between them. CDR3 sequence: CASSTPGMNTEAFF. DNA for the CDR3: TGTGCCAGTAGTACCCCCGGGATGAACACTGAAGCTTTCTTT.

The rearrangement uses TRBV9 and TRBJ1-5; maybe TRBD1 (5 bases). This CDR3 is 13 amino acids long. V gave up 0 bases and J gave up 10 bases, with 11 bases separating them. CDR1 and CDR2 (germline): SGDLS, YYNGEE. The CDR3 nucleotides are TGTGCCAGCAGCGTAGCCGACAGCAACCCCCAGCATTTT. It encodes CASSVADSNPQHF.

The chain couples TRBV28 to TRBJ2-1; possible D gene TRBD1, 6 bases. The CDR3 extends over 15 amino acids. V was trimmed by 4 bases and J by 7 bases, leaving 17 bases between them. Germline loops: CDR1 MDHEN, CDR2 SYDVKM. For the CDR3, the DNA is TGTGCCAGCAGTTCCCCCACCAGGGGAAGGAATGAGCAGTTCTTC. This gives the protein CASSSPTRGRNEQFF.

V and J are TRBV5-1 and TRBJ1-1; the D is unclear. The CDR3 is made up of 13 amino acids. Germline-derived CDR1 and CDR2 are SGHRS and YFSETQ. Trimming stripped 0 bases from V and 4 bases from J, with 7 bases between. The DNA for the CDR3 is TGCGCCAGCAGCTTGGAGTGGGGCACTGAAGCTTTCTTT. This codes for CASSLEWGTEAFF.

The genes are TRBV7-9 and TRBJ2-3; a possible D gene is TRBD1 (6 bases). With 4 bases removed from V and 0 bases from J, the gap between germline ends came to 14 bases. The germline V gene encodes CDR1 SEHNR and CDR2 FQNEAQ (reference sequence). The CDR3 sequence is 16 residues long. This CDR3 reads CASSSWTETSTDTQYF. CDR3 nucleotide sequence: TGTGCCAGCAGCTCCTGGACAGAAACTAGCACAGATACGCAGTATTTT.

The chain employs TRBV7-9 and TRBJ2-5, with 10 bases matching TRBD2. The ends lost 2 bases at V and 3 bases at J; junction bases unmatched: 6. In germline, CDR1 is SEHNR, CDR2 FQNEAQ (reference sequence). The CDR3 has 16 residues. CDR3 DNA sequence: TGTGCCAGCAGCTTAAAGGGACTAGCGACAAAAGAGACCCAGTACTTC. Translation: CASSLKGLATKETQYF. The whole variable domain, filled in from reference TRBV7-9 and TRBJ2-5, reads DTGVSQNPRHKITKRGQNVTFRCDPISEHNRLYWYRQTLGQGPEFLTYFQNEAQLEKSRLLSDRFSAERPKGSFSTLEIQRTEQGDSAMYLCASSLKGLATKETQYFGPGTRLLVL.

V and J are TRBV27 and TRBJ1-1; the D is unclear. V was clipped by 3 bases and J by 6 bases, with 11 bases between them. The CDR3 contains 13 residues. Germline V gene lookup returns CDR1 MNHEY and CDR2 SMNVEV (reference sequence). This CDR3 reads CASSFNVRAEAFF. The DNA for the CDR3 is TGTGCCAGCAGTTTTAATGTGAGGGCTGAAGCTTTCTTT.

V and J are TRBV11-3 and TRBJ2-1; 7 nucleotides agree with TRBD2. With 2 bases clipped from V and 4 bases from J, the junction kept 8 bases outside the gene matches. Germline values: CDR1 SGHNT, CDR2 YENEEA. There are 16 residues in the CDR3. The CDR3 sequence: CASSLFEGGTYNEQFF. The CDR3, as DNA: TGTGCCAGCAGCTTATTTGAGGGAGGGACTTACAATGAGCAGTTCTTC. Filled out from reference TRBV11-3 and TRBJ2-1, the complete variable domain reads EAGVVQSPRYKIIEKKQPVAFWCNPISGHNTLYWYLQNLGQGPELLIRYENEEAVDDSQLPKDRFSAERLKGVDSTLKIQPAELGDSAVYLCASSLFEGGTYNEQFFGPGTRLTVL.

The chain recombines TRBV6-4 with TRBJ2-3; 7 bases align to TRBD2. The germline V gene encodes CDR1 MRHNA and CDR2 SNTAGT. The trim removed 6 bases at V and 0 bases at J, leaving 3 bases unmatched. This CDR3 spans 14 amino acids. The CDR3: CASRFSGSTDTQYF. The CDR3 nucleotides are TGTGCCAGCAGATTTAGCGGGAGCACAGATACGCAGTATTTT.

This chain joins TRBV9 and TRBJ2-3; D remains ambiguous. Per the germline V gene, CDR1 is SGDLS and CDR2 is YYNGEE. There are 12 residues in the CDR3. Trimming pared 5 bases from V and 2 bases from J, leaving 6 bases between. The CDR3 nucleotides are TGTGCCAGCAGGGGTCTCACAGATACGCAGTATTTT. Protein: CASRGLTDTQYF.

The chain is built from TRBV11-3 and TRBJ2-7; 11 bases match TRBD2. J was trimmed by 1 base and V by 1 base; bases with no gene match: 3. Germline loops: CDR1 SGHNT, CDR2 YENEEA. This CDR3 is built from 16 residues. This CDR3 is CASSLASGRRSYEQYF. CDR3 nucleotide sequence: TGTGCCAGCAGCTTAGCTAGCGGGAGGCGTTCCTACGAGCAGTACTTC.

The rearrangement links TRBV7-8 to TRBJ2-2; maybe TRBD2 (6 bases). Deletions cut 6 bases from V and 3 bases from J, with 14 bases between. The CDR3 is made up of 15 amino acids. Per the germline V gene, CDR1 is SGHVS and CDR2 is FQNEAQ. CDR3 loop: CASSYLGGDTGELFF. As DNA, the CDR3 is TGTGCCAGCAGTTATCTGGGCGGGGACACCGGGGAGCTGTTTTTT.

This chain joins TRBV15 and TRBJ1-1; D is undetermined. Trimming removed 0 bases from V and 1 base from J, with 3 bases in between. The CDR3 covers 13 residues. Germline loops: CDR1 LNHNV, CDR2 YYDKDF (reference sequence). The CDR3 nucleotides are TGTGCCACCAGCAGAGATGGGAACACTGAAGCTTTCTTT. It encodes CATSRDGNTEAFF.

The genes are TRBV5-1 and TRBJ2-7, with no clear D. The germline V gene has CDR1 SGHRS and CDR2 YFSETQ. The V and J ends lost 2 bases and 2 bases respectively, with 8 bases between them. The CDR3 is 13 residues long. CDR3 amino acids: CASSFGYTYEQYF. The CDR3 DNA sequence: TGCGCCAGCAGCTTCGGATACACCTACGAGCAGTACTTC.

This sequence joins TRBV7-2 and TRBJ1-1; 8 nucleotides align to TRBD1. V lost 5 bases and J lost 4; bases outside the gene matches: 18. CDR1 SGHTA and CDR2 FQGNSA come from the germline V gene. This CDR3 contains 18 residues. The CDR3 DNA sequence: TGTGCCAGCAGCGAACCGGGACAGGCTCGTTATCGGGGCACTGAAGCTTTCTTT. Protein: CASSEPGQARYRGTEAFF.

This chain connects TRBV7-9 to TRBJ2-2, with D perhaps matching TRBD1 (5 bases). Deletions cut 8 bases from V and 0 bases from J, with 16 bases between. In germline, CDR1 is SEHNR, CDR2 FQNEAQ (reference sequence). There are 16 residues in the CDR3. DNA for the CDR3: TGTGCCAGCCGCGGCAGGGATACTCCGAACACCGGGGAGCTGTTTTTT. This sequence encodes CASRGRDTPNTGELFF.

This clone was observed a few times. The gene calls are TRBV28 and TRBJ2-5; possible D gene TRBD1, 6 bases. V lost 5 bases to trimming and J lost 4 bases, with 23 bases between them. The germline V gene has CDR1 MDHEN and CDR2 SYDVKM. The CDR3 length is 17 residues. The CDR3 loop is CASSTLPSAGVRETQYF. Written as DNA, the CDR3 is TGTGCCAGCAGTACTCTCCCCTCGGCAGGGGTAAGAGAGACCCAGTACTTC.

The chain carries TRBV30 and TRBJ1-1, with 7 positions matching TRBD1. This CDR3 contains 15 residues. V was pared by 1 base and J by 3 bases, with 8 bases of the junction left unmatched. Per the germline V gene, CDR1 is GTSNPN and CDR2 is SVGIG (reference sequence). This CDR3 reads CAWSAWDRSYTEAFF. CDR3 DNA: TGTGCCTGGAGTGCGTGGGACAGAAGTTACACTGAAGCTTTCTTT.

The CDR3 loop is CASSSRPGGMAEAFF. The CDR3 nucleotides read TGTGCCAGCAGCTCCCGTCCAGGCGGGATGGCTGAAGCTTTCTTT. The rearrangement joins TRBV7-2 to TRBJ1-1; D ambiguous. CDR3 length: 15 residues. With 4 bases removed from V and 6 bases from J, the gap between germline ends came to 18 bases. Germline CDR1 SGHTA, CDR2 FQGNSA.

In its sample, this clone was seen once. V and J are TRBV27 and TRBJ2-7; D gene ambiguous. Germline values: CDR1 MNHEY, CDR2 SMNVEV (reference sequence). Trimming removed 3 bases at V and 3 bases at J, with 27 bases between. This CDR3 region has 19 residues. The CDR3 loop reads CASSFLPFRAFKKGYEQYF. In DNA, the CDR3 is TGTGCCAGCAGTTTCCTTCCTTTCCGGGCGTTCAAAAAGGGCTACGAGCAGTACTTC.

The V call is TRBV10-3, the J call TRBJ2-5, with D perhaps TRBD1 (5 bases). The CDR3 loop spans 17 amino acids. Germline CDR1 reads ENHRY; CDR2 reads SYGVKD. V was trimmed by 0 bases and J by 5 bases, leaving 19 bases between them. CDR3 nucleotide sequence: TGTGCCATCAGTGAGTCGATAACAGGAAATGGTGGGGAGACCCAGTACTTC. It codes for CAISESITGNGGETQYF.